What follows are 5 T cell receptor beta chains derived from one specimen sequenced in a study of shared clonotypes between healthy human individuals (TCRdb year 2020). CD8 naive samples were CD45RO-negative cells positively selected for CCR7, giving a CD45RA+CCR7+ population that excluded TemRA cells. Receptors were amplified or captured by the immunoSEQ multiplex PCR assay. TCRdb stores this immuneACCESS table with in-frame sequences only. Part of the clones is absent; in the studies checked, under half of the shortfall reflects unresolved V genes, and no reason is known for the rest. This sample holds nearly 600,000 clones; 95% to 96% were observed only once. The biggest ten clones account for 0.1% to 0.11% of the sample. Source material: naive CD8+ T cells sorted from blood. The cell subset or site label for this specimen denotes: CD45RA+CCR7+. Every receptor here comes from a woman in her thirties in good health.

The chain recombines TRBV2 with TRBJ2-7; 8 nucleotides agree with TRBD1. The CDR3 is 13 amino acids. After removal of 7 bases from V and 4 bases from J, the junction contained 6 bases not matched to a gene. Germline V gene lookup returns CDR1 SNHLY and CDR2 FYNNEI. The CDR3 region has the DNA TGTGCCAGCAACGACAGGGGTATATACGAGCAGTACTTC. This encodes CASNDRGIYEQYF.

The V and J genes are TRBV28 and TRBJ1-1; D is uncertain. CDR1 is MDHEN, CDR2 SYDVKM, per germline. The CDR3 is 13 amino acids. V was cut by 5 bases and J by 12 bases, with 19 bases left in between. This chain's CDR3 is CASSPRGPAETFF. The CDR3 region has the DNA TGTGCCAGCAGTCCCCGCGGCCCCGCGGAAACTTTCTTT.

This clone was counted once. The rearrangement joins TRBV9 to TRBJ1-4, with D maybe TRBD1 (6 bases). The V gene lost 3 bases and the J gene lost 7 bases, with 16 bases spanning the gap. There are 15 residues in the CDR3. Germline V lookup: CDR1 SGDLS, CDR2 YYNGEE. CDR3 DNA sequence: TGTGCCAGCAGCGGCGGCAGGGGACTCGGTGAAAAACTGTTTTTT. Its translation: CASSGGRGLGEKLFF.

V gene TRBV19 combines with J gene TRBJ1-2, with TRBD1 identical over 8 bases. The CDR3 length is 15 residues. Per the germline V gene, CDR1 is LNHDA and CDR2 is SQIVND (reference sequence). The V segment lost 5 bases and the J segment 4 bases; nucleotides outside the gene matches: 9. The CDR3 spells CASSPSQGAFYGYTF. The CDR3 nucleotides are TGTGCCAGTAGTCCTAGTCAGGGGGCGTTCTATGGCTACACCTTC.

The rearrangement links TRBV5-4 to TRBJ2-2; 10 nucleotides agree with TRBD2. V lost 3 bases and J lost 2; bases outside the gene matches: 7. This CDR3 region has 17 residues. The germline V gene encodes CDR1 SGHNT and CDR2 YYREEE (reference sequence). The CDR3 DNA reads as TGTGCCAGCAGCTCCAGACTAGCGGGCCTTAACACCGGGGAGCTGTTTTTT. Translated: CASSSRLAGLNTGELFF.